This T cell receptor beta chain was retrieved from a study of cytomegalovirus exposure and HLA in healthy donors. Clones were read by immunoSEQ multiplex PCR, and TCRdb kept only the in-frame ones, dropping some. The profile shows about 360,000 clones, 70% to 90% of them singletons. Germline CDR1 is SGHAT and CDR2 is FQNNGV. This CDR3 is 16 amino acids long. After removal of 5 bases from V and 0 bases from J, the junction contained 6 bases not matched to a gene. The gene calls are TRBV11-2 and TRBJ2-7; 11 bases line up with TRBD2. Sequencing input: PBMCs. The clonotype originates from a woman younger than 35 in good health and CMV-seronegative. This chain's CDR3 is CASSPGTSGASYEQYF. CDR3 sequence (DNA): TGTGCCAGCAGCCCCGGGACTAGCGGCGCCTCCTACGAGCAGTACTTC.